These T cell receptor beta chains were read from a single sample in a study of T cell responses to AZD1222 COVID-19 vaccine. Produced via immunoSEQ multiplex PCR; TCRdb's table is partial and in-frame only. The table has around 99,000 clones, 75% to 90% seen once. Sequencing was performed on peripheral blood, taken on day 0 of AZD1222 vaccination. The receptor set was obtained from an adult in good health. CDR3s include the opening cysteine and the closing phenylalanine or tryptophan. A D gene is named only where the DNA matches it firmly. For some rows the clone size is stated as once, few or many, or as a class when expanded; others skip it.

TRBV30	TRBJ1-6	TRBD1	NA	15	CACRTGSSYNSPLHF	TGTGCCTGTAGGACAGGAAGCTCCTATAATTCACCCCTCCACTTT
TRBV2	TRBJ1-4	TRBD1	NA	14	CASEKGAGDEKLFF	TGTGCCAGCGAGAAGGGGGCCGGAGATGAAAAACTGTTTTTT
TRBV5-4	TRBJ2-5	NA	once	17	CASSLAQRELVKETQYF	TGTGCCAGCAGCTTGGCCCAAAGGGAGCTGGTTAAAGAGACCCAGTACTTC
TRBV27	TRBJ2-7	NA	NA	12	CASSDGGYEQYF	TGTGCCAGCAGTGACGGGGGATACGAGCAGTACTTC
TRBV6-5	TRBJ2-7	NA	NA	13	CASSYSRGNEQYF	TGTGCCAGCAGTTACTCCCGGGGGAACGAGCAGTACTTC
TRBV5-4	TRBJ1-5	NA	NA	13	CASSLDQNQPQHF	TGTGCCAGCAGCTTGGACCAGAATCAGCCCCAGCATTTT
TRBV5-4	TRBJ1-2	NA	NA	16	CASSLAGRGDNYGYTF	TGTGCCAGCAGCTTGGCCGGCAGGGGAGACAACTATGGCTACACCTTC
TRBV13	TRBJ2-1	TRBD2	NA	15	CASRTTGGSYNEQFF	TGTGCCAGCAGGACCACGGGGGGTTCCTACAATGAGCAGTTCTTC
TRBV24-1	TRBJ2-3	NA	few	12	CATSAGAATQYF	TGTGCCACCAGTGCGGGGGCGGCAACGCAGTATTTT
TRBV7-6	TRBJ2-6	TRBD1	NA	17	CASSSDRDPPGANVLTF	TGTGCCAGCAGCTCCGACAGGGATCCCCCTGGGGCCAACGTCCTGACTTTC
TRBV6-5	TRBJ1-2	NA	NA	12	CASSYRDYGYTF	TGTGCCAGCAGTTACCGGGACTATGGCTACACCTTC
TRBV12-3/TRBV12-4	TRBJ2-7	TRBD1	NA	12	CASREQGSEQYF	TGTGCCAGCAGAGAACAGGGGAGCGAGCAGTACTTC
TRBV2	TRBJ2-3	NA	NA	15	CASKIDNSSPDTQYF	TGTGCCAGCAAGATAGACAATAGCTCTCCAGATACGCAGTATTTT
TRBV7-9	TRBJ1-2	TRBD1	once	13	CASSSGQLYGYTF	TGTGCCAGCAGCTCGGGACAGCTCTATGGCTACACCTTC
TRBV4-1	TRBJ2-7	NA	once	13	CASSQQGGYEQYF	TGCGCCAGCAGCCAACAGGGGGGCTACGAGCAGTACTTC
TRBV5-4	TRBJ1-5	NA	NA	11	CASSFIQPQHF	TGTGCCAGCAGCTTCATACAGCCCCAGCATTTT
TRBV30	TRBJ1-3	NA	NA	17	CAWSVSRSLSSGNTIYF	TGTGCCTGGAGTGTTTCGAGAAGTTTGAGCTCTGGAAACACCATATATTTT
TRBV19	TRBJ1-5	NA	NA	13	CASSIYTNQPQHF	TGTGCCAGTAGCATATACACGAATCAGCCCCAGCATTTT
TRBV29-1	TRBJ1-1	TRBD1	NA	13	CSVVAGGDTEAFF	TGCAGCGTTGTAGCAGGGGGCGACACTGAAGCTTTCTTT
TRBV19	TRBJ2-1	TRBD1	NA	15	CASSPTGVDYNEQFF	TGTGCCAGTAGTCCCACAGGGGTAGACTACAATGAGCAGTTCTTC
TRBV11-2	TRBJ2-5	TRBD1	NA	15	CASSYRTGDQETQYF	TGTGCCAGCAGTTACCGAACAGGGGACCAAGAGACCCAGTACTTC
TRBV28	TRBJ1-2	NA	NA	14	CASSLGTAAYGYTF	TGTGCCAGCAGTTTAGGGACTGCTGCCTATGGCTACACCTTC
TRBV6-5	TRBJ2-7	TRBD2	NA	13	CASVTSSTYEQYF	TGTGCCAGCGTGACTAGCAGCACCTACGAGCAGTACTTC
TRBV25-1	TRBJ1-2	NA	NA	15	CASSEQFGSSYGYTF	TGTGCCAGCAGTGAGCAGTTCGGTAGTTCCTATGGCTACACCTTC
TRBV29-1	TRBJ2-7	NA	NA	13	CSVEFLGGGEQYF	TGCAGCGTTGAGTTTTTGGGGGGCGGCGAGCAGTACTTC
TRBV15	TRBJ1-1	NA	few	16	CATSRSPGLMNTEAFF	TGTGCCACCAGCAGGTCCCCGGGGTTAATGAACACTGAAGCTTTCTTT
TRBV28	TRBJ1-2	NA	NA	14	CATSGLWGHYGYTF	TGTGCCACCTCCGGACTATGGGGGCACTATGGCTACACCTTC
TRBV27	TRBJ2-2	NA	NA	13	CASSFGNTGELFF	TGTGCCAGCAGTTTCGGCAACACCGGGGAGCTGTTTTTT
TRBV6-5	TRBJ1-6	NA	NA	15	CASQLLGGLGSPLHF	TGTGCCAGCCAACTCCTGGGGGGGCTGGGATCACCCCTCCACTTT
TRBV24-1	TRBJ2-2	NA	NA	16	CATSDRARVRTGELFF	TGTGCCACCAGTGATCGGGCGAGGGTGCGGACCGGGGAGCTGTTTTTT
TRBV28	TRBJ1-4	NA	few	11	CAISSNEKLFF	TGTGCCATAAGCAGTAATGAAAAACTGTTTTTT
TRBV10-3	TRBJ2-2	NA	NA	15	CAITRTGGVTGELFF	TGTGCCATCACTCGGACAGGAGGGGTTACCGGGGAGCTGTTTTTT
TRBV5-4	TRBJ2-7	TRBD1	NA	14	CASSLSGGKDEQYF	TGTGCCAGCAGCTTGTCAGGGGGCAAGGACGAGCAGTACTTC
TRBV7-9	TRBJ1-1	NA	NA	13	CASSLETGLGAFF	TGTGCCAGCAGCTTAGAAACCGGTTTGGGGGCTTTCTTT